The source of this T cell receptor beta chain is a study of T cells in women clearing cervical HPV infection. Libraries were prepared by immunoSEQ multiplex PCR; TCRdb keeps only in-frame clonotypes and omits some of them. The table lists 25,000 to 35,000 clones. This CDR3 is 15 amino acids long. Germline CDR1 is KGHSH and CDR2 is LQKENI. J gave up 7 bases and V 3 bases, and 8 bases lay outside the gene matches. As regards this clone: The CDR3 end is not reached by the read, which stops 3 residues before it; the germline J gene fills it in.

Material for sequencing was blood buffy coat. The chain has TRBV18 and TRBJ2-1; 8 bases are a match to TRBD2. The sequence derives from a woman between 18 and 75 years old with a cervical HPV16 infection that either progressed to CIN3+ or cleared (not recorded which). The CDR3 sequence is CASSPWTSLGNEQFF. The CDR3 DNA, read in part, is TGTGCCAGCTCACCTTGGACTAGCTTGGGAAATGAG.